Below, 9 T cell receptor beta chains from the same sample are listed, as sequenced in a study of cytomegalovirus exposure and HLA in healthy donors. Produced via immunoSEQ multiplex PCR; TCRdb's table is partial and in-frame only. The sample holds 130,000 or so clones, roughly 90% seen once. The sequencing input was PBMCs. The source is a man younger than 40 in good health and CMV-seronegative.

The V call is TRBV6-5, the J call TRBJ2-7; 7 bases are a match to TRBD1. The CDR3 contains 16 residues. The J segment lost 7 bases and the V segment lost 0 bases, leaving 12 bases of the junction unmatched. The germline V gene has CDR1 MNHEY and CDR2 SVGAGI. The DNA of the CDR3 is TGTGCCAGCAGTTACTCAGACCCTTACAGGGGCCGGGAGCAGTACTTC. This sequence encodes CASSYSDPYRGREQYF.

The chain uses TRBV7-7 and TRBJ2-5; no clear D. Germline assignment: CDR1 SSHAT and CDR2 FNYEAQ (reference sequence). Trimming took 7 bases from V and 2 from J, leaving 14 bases between them. The CDR3 loop spans 14 amino acids. The CDR3 loop reads CASTPNLGQETQYF. CDR3 nucleotides: TGTGCCAGCACCCCCAACCTAGGTCAAGAGACCCAGTACTTC.

This chain uses TRBV18 with TRBJ2-4; 7 bases match TRBD2. Trimming took 3 bases from V and 5 from J; bases not matched to a gene: 7. CDR1 KGHSH and CDR2 LQKENI come from the germline V gene. This CDR3 contains 15 residues. The CDR3 DNA follows: TGTGCCAGCTCACCCTCGGGAGGCGACCAAAACATTCAGTACTTC. As protein: CASSPSGGDQNIQYF.

V is TRBV6-5 and J is TRBJ2-7; D not certain. Germline CDR1 MNHEY, CDR2 SVGAGI. The CDR3 covers 14 residues. The germline V and J ends were trimmed by 7 bases and 0 bases, with 13 bases remaining between them. CDR3 sequence: CASMRGRSSYEQYF. CDR3 nucleotide sequence: TGTGCCAGCATGAGAGGTCGGAGCTCCTACGAGCAGTACTTC.

The rearrangement uses TRBV27 and TRBJ1-5, with D uncertain. The CDR3 loop spans 16 amino acids. Germline V gene lookup returns CDR1 MNHEY and CDR2 SMNVEV (reference sequence). Trimming took 5 bases from V and 0 from J, leaving 14 bases between them. The CDR3 nucleotides read TGTGCCAGCAGTCCCTTGGGCGACTATAGCAATCAGCCCCAGCATTTT. This gives the protein CASSPLGDYSNQPQHF.

CDR3: CASSEWAGAGNTIYF. The CDR3 DNA sequence: TGTGCCAGCAGTGAATGGGCAGGGGCTGGAAACACCATATATTTT. The rearrangement joins TRBV25-1 to TRBJ1-3; D is perhaps TRBD1 (6 bases). Germline V gives CDR1 MGHDK, CDR2 SYGVNS. With 1 base removed from V and 2 bases from J, the gap between germline ends came to 9 bases. CDR3 length: 15 residues.

The chain links TRBV19 to TRBJ1-6; 8 bases agree with TRBD1. The CDR3 consists of 16 residues. V was pared by 2 bases and J by 9 bases, with 9 bases of the junction left unmatched. Germline assignment: CDR1 LNHDA and CDR2 SQIVND (reference sequence). The CDR3 protein is CASSIYGGRGLSPLHF. DNA for the CDR3: TGTGCCAGTAGTATATATGGCGGCAGGGGGCTTTCACCCCTCCACTTT.

The gene calls are TRBV4-1 and TRBJ1-2; 8 bases align to TRBD1. V lost 3 bases and J lost 8; bases outside the gene matches: 20. The CDR3 runs to 18 residues. Germline values: CDR1 MGHRA, CDR2 YSYEKL. The CDR3 is CASSHPWGQGANPVGYTF. The CDR3 DNA is TGCGCCAGCAGCCATCCCTGGGGCCAGGGGGCGAATCCGGTAGGCTACACCTTC.

V gene TRBV20-1 combines with J gene TRBJ1-2; a possible D gene is TRBD1 (6 bases). Germline values: CDR1 DFQATT, CDR2 SNEGSKA (reference sequence). Trimming shortened V by 5 bases and J by 7 bases, and 11 bases separated the two germline ends. The CDR3 has 11 amino acids. The CDR3 coding sequence is TGCAGTGCTGTTCGGACAGCTGGCTACACCTTC. Residues: CSAVRTAGYTF.